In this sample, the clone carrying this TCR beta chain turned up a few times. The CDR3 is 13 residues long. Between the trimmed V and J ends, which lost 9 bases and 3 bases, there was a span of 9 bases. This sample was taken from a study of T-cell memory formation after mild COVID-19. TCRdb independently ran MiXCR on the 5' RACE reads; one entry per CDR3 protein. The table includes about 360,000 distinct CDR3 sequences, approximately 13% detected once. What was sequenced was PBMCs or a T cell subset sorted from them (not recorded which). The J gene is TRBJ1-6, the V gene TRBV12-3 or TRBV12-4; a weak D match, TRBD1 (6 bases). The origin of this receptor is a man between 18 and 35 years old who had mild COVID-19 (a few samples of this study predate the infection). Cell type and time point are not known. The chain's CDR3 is CASSRGYNSPLHF. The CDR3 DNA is TGTGCCAGTTCCAGGGGCTATAATTCACCCCTCCACTTT.